This T cell receptor (beta chain) was sequenced during a study of T cell repertoires in cytomegalovirus infection. Study summary: HLA-C-restricted CMV epitopes, recently identified, and well-studied HLA-B-restricted ones were used by the study. Evidence of both CMV infection and a matching HLA type came from public TCR beta signatures.

The study, taken as a whole, reports: Totalled public TCR beta family frequency picked out people who carried CMV plus the relevant HLA. HLA-C-restricted, CMV-specific TCR beta clonotypes were dominant ex vivo.

Comment on this clonotype: What it recognizes is unknown.

MiXCR, applied by TCRdb to the reads, yields one record per CDR3 protein. Here the sample spans about 570,000 distinct CDR3 sequences, approximately 40% being singletons. The CDR3 totals 17 residues. Germline trimming cut 4 bases from V and 5 bases from J; bases unmatched to any gene: 16. CDR1 and CDR2 from the germline V gene are SGHVS and FNYEAQ. The sequence was obtained from a human donor in good health (CMV status not recorded). Some clones in this sample may be carry-over from other donors' samples. This specimen was cultured PBMCs, taken from culture after CMV antigen stimulation. The rearrangement uses TRBV7-6 and TRBJ2-5; 7 nucleotides align to TRBD1. The CDR3 protein is CASSSTPGAGGRETQYF. The DNA for the CDR3 is TGTGCCAGCAGCTCAACTCCCGGGGCAGGGGGTAGGGAGACCCAGTACTTC.